The 9 T cell receptor beta chains given below trace back to one sample, sequenced in a study of blood T cell repertoires in COVID-19. TCRdb keeps only in-frame clones here, not all; method: immunoSEQ multiplex PCR. The profile shows 120,000 or so clones, approximately 82% of them singletons. The sample taken for sequencing was peripheral blood. The receptors were sampled from a woman aged 50 to 60 with acute or convalescent COVID-19.

This chain joins TRBV29-1 and TRBJ2-5, with D unresolved. The germline V and J ends were trimmed by 7 bases and 2 bases, with 14 bases remaining between them. Germline V gives CDR1 SQVTM, CDR2 ANQGSEA. This CDR3 comprises 13 residues. Here the CDR3 reads CSALVLTQETQYF. CDR3 coding DNA: TGCAGCGCACTCGTTTTGACTCAAGAGACCCAGTACTTC.

The chain links TRBV5-1 to TRBJ1-1, with D unresolved. V was trimmed by 3 bases and J by 6 bases, leaving 18 bases between them. This CDR3 is built from 15 residues. Germline assignment: CDR1 SGHRS and CDR2 YFSETQ. The CDR3, as DNA: TGCGCCAGCAGCTCGGCCCCAGGCGTTAATTCTGAAGCTTTCTTT. Its protein is CASSSAPGVNSEAFF. The variable domain in full, completed from reference TRBV5-1 and TRBJ1-1, reads KAGVTQTPRYLIKTRGQQVTLSCSPISGHRSVSWYQQTPGQGLQFLFEYFSETQRNKGNFPGRFSGRQFSNSRSEMNVSTLELGDSALYLCASSSAPGVNSEAFFGQGTRLTVV.

J is TRBJ1-2 and V is TRBV7-9; D gene ambiguous. The CDR3 is 14 residues long. V was cut by 6 bases and J by 7 bases, with 18 bases left in between. The V gene's germline CDR1 is SEHNR and CDR2 FQNEAQ (reference sequence). DNA of the CDR3: TGTGCCAGCAGTTCGGGTAATTCGACGATTGGCTACACCTTC. Translating gives CASSSGNSTIGYTF.

This rearrangement joins TRBV7-9 to TRBJ2-1; D possibly corresponds to TRBD2 (6 bases). With 4 bases removed from V and 1 base from J, the gap between germline ends came to 8 bases. The CDR3 spans 14 residues. Germline V gene lookup returns CDR1 SEHNR and CDR2 FQNEAQ (reference sequence). For the CDR3, the DNA is TGTGCCAGCAGCTCCGGGAGTTCCTACAATGAGCAGTTCTTC. Residues: CASSSGSSYNEQFF.

Regarding this clone: Other nucleotide sequences in the sample specify the same CDR3. This rearrangement joins TRBV18 to TRBJ2-3; 11 nucleotides agree with TRBD1. This CDR3 region has 15 residues. J lost 4 bases, V lost 3 bases, and 3 bases had no gene match. CDR1 KGHSH and CDR2 LQKENI come from the germline V gene. This CDR3 is CASSPGQGGADTQYF. The CDR3 DNA is TGTGCCAGCTCACCGGGACAGGGGGGCGCAGATACGCAGTATTTT.

This chain joins TRBV9 and TRBJ1-6; TRBD1 matches 8 bases. Trimming at V came to 3 bases and at J to 7 bases, leaving 6 bases not matched to a gene. This CDR3 has 15 residues. The germline gives CDR1 SGDLS, CDR2 YYNGEE. The CDR3 DNA reads as TGTGCCAGCAGCGCAGGGGGCTTTGGCAATTCACCCCTCCACTTT. This codes for CASSAGGFGNSPLHF.

The rearrangement joins TRBV3-1 (or the pseudogene TRBV3-2) to TRBJ1-1, with D uncertain. Trimming took 4 bases from V and 7 from J, leaving 13 bases between them. From germline, CDR1 is LGHDT and CDR2 YNNKEL (reference sequence). The CDR3 totals 13 residues. In nucleotides, the CDR3 is TGTGCCAGCAGCCGAACAGATAGAAATGAAGCTTTCTTT. Translation: CASSRTDRNEAFF.

The gene calls are TRBV3-1 (or the pseudogene TRBV3-2) and TRBJ2-2; D call uncertain. Trimming took 1 base from V and 4 from J, leaving 7 bases between them. CDR1 is LGHDT and CDR2 is YNNKEL in the germline V gene (reference sequence). There are 14 residues in the CDR3. CDR3 region: CASSQVVLTGELFF. The CDR3 DNA reads TGTGCCAGCAGCCAAGTAGTACTCACCGGGGAGCTGTTTTTT.

This clone appeared a few times. This sequence joins TRBV20-1 and TRBJ2-1; D not certain. The ends were cut back, 8 bases at V and 4 bases at J, with 9 bases in the middle. This CDR3 is built from 11 residues. Germline lookup yields CDR1 DFQATT and CDR2 SNEGSKA (reference sequence). The CDR3 region has the DNA TGCAGTCTAGACGGGTACAATGAGCAGTTCTTC. Translated, it gives CSLDGYNEQFF.